This T cell receptor (beta chain) was recovered during a study of blood T cell repertoires in COVID-19. In the study overall: Sites across the United States, Italy and Spain contributed samples from acute and convalescent COVID-19. From T cells, B-cell-depleted T cells, or PBMCs came the material, which was cDNA or gDNA.

The germline V gene has CDR1 SEHNR and CDR2 FQNEAQ (reference sequence). The CDR3 is 13 residues long. Trimming removed 0 bases from V and 3 bases from J, with 3 bases in between. Original processing methods: Reference gene primers were amplified, and this amplification served to estimate nucleated cell counts. Clones were sequenced by immunoSEQ multiplex PCR, and TCRdb holds only the in-frame ones, with some missing. D and trimming come from the DNA, and the V and J calls and clone size come from that table. In the table there are 110,000 or so clones, roughly 79% of which are singletons. The specimen sequenced was peripheral blood. This sequence was found in a human donor in a cohort sampled during active COVID-19. The chain recombines TRBV7-9 with TRBJ1-5; D is unresolved. The CDR3 loop reads CASSLAVNQPQHF. The CDR3 coding sequence is TGTGCCAGCAGCTTAGCCGTCAATCAGCCCCAGCATTTT.